This passage covers 20 T cell receptor beta chains from one sample sequenced in a study of early T cells in non-severe SARS-CoV-2 infection. TCRdb reprocessed the 5' RACE reads with MiXCR, giving one entry per CDR3 protein. The sample holds 100,000 to 120,000 distinct CDR3 sequences, 12% seen once. The sequenced sample consisted of whole blood. The source is an adult who was a healthcare worker with PCR-confirmed SARS-CoV-2 infection or an uninfected control (not recorded which).

The J gene is TRBJ1-4, the V gene TRBV18, with TRBD1 matching 7 bases. Germline CDR1 KGHSH, CDR2 LQKENI. The CDR3 covers 13 residues. The V gene end was trimmed by 3 bases and the J gene end by 8 bases; junction bases not matched to a gene: 3. Here the CDR3 DNA reads TGTGCCAGCTCACCGCTAGGGGGCGAAAAACTGTTTTTT. Translating gives CASSPLGGEKLFF.

The table lists this clonotype with many counts. The chain recombines TRBV29-1 with TRBJ1-4; D gene uncertain. The CDR3 is 13 residues long. Trimming shortened V by 0 bases and J by 5 bases, and 7 bases separated the two germline ends. The germline CDR1 and CDR2 sequences are SQVTM and ANQGSEA. The DNA of the CDR3 is TGCAGCGTTGAAGACAGAAACAATGAAAAACTGTTTTTT. It specifies CSVEDRNNEKLFF.

The chain joins TRBV6-2 or TRBV6-3 to TRBJ1-5; no firm D call. The CDR3 loop spans 14 amino acids. Trimming pared 6 bases from V and 2 bases from J, leaving 11 bases between. Germline V gives CDR1 MNHEY, CDR2 SVGEGT. The CDR3 sequence: CASRAPPGNQPQHF. The DNA of the CDR3 is TGTGCCAGCAGAGCTCCCCCAGGCAATCAGCCCCAGCATTTT.

This clonotype was observed a handful of times. This chain joins TRBV5-4 and TRBJ2-1, with unresolved D. V dropped 2 bases and J dropped 1 base, with 4 bases sitting between them. Germline V lookup: CDR1 SGHNT, CDR2 YYREEE (reference sequence). The CDR3 spans 13 residues. CDR3 DNA: TGTGCCAGCAGCTTCGGGTCCTACAATGAGCAGTTCTTC. Amino acid sequence: CASSFGSYNEQFF.

This clonotype was recorded at least ten times. The chain joins TRBV27 to TRBJ1-1; weak D call: TRBD1 (6 bases). Germline loops: CDR1 MNHEY, CDR2 SMNVEV (reference sequence). V was cut by 5 bases and J by 0 bases, with 13 bases left in between. This CDR3 has 15 residues. In DNA, the CDR3 is TGTGCCAGCAGTCGTCCAGGGGTCATGAACACTGAAGCTTTCTTT. Amino acids: CASSRPGVMNTEAFF.

Ten or more counts support this clonotype. The chain recombines TRBV15 with TRBJ2-2; D possibly corresponds to TRBD1 (6 bases). The CDR3 extends over 15 amino acids. V dropped 0 bases and J dropped 6 bases, with 11 bases sitting between them. Germline V gene sequence: CDR1 LNHNV, CDR2 YYDKDF (reference sequence). The CDR3: CATSRDGNRAGELFF. Written as DNA, the CDR3 is TGTGCCACCAGCAGAGATGGAAACAGGGCCGGGGAGCTGTTTTTT.

V usage is TRBV27 and J usage is TRBJ2-4; D ambiguous. CDR1 MNHEY and CDR2 SMNVEV come from the germline V gene (reference sequence). V lost 6 bases, J lost 1 base, and 10 bases lay in between. The CDR3 is made up of 14 amino acids. Here the CDR3 reads CASSPGRAKNIQYF. DNA for the CDR3: TGTGCCAGCAGCCCGGGCAGGGCCAAAAACATTCAGTACTTC.

V and J are TRBV3-1 and TRBJ2-2; 9 bases line up with TRBD2. Germline V gene lookup returns CDR1 LGHDT and CDR2 YNNKEL (reference sequence). The CDR3 sequence is 16 residues long. The V and J ends lost 3 bases and 3 bases, in that order; junction bases with no gene match: 5. Here the CDR3 reads CASSQAGGPHTGELFF. The CDR3 nucleotides are TGTGCCAGCAGCCAGGCGGGGGGGCCGCACACCGGGGAGCTGTTTTTT. Drawing the rest from reference TRBV3-1 and TRBJ2-2, the complete variable domain is DTAVSQTPKYLVTQMGNDKSIKCEQNLGHDTMYWYKQDSKKFLKIMFSYNNKELIINETVPNRFSPKSPDKAHLNLHINSLELGDSAVYFCASSQAGGPHTGELFFGEGSRLTVL.

This clonotype was recorded at least ten times. The V call is TRBV27, the J call TRBJ2-7, with D possibly matching TRBD2 (5 bases). CDR3 length: 11 amino acids. The germline gives CDR1 MNHEY, CDR2 SMNVEV (reference sequence). V lost 7 bases to trimming and J lost 7 bases, with 11 bases between them. This chain's CDR3 is CASTGGEEQYF. The DNA for the CDR3 is TGTGCCAGCACCGGAGGTGAGGAGCAGTACTTC.

The chain joins TRBV30 to TRBJ1-1, with D possibly being TRBD1 (5 bases). The CDR3 loop spans 13 amino acids. The ends were cut back, 8 bases at V and 7 bases at J, with 20 bases in the middle. The germline CDR1 and CDR2 sequences are GTSNPN and SVGIG (reference sequence). CDR3 DNA sequence: TGTGCCCGGACCGAGGGGCGGAGGGGTGAAGCTTTCTTT. Translating it yields CARTEGRRGEAFF.

This clonotype was observed many times. The genes are TRBV28 and TRBJ2-4, with D perhaps given as TRBD1 or TRBD2 (5 bases each). The CDR3 runs 14 residues. Trimming shortened V by 4 bases and J by 8 bases, and 15 bases separated the two germline ends. Germline-derived CDR1 and CDR2 are MDHEN and SYDVKM. CDR3 coding DNA: TGTGCCAGCAGTTGGGGACCCATGAAGGACATTCAGTACTTC. It encodes CASSWGPMKDIQYF.

This clonotype was detected ten times or more. This chain connects TRBV7-9 to TRBJ2-1, with TRBD2 identical over 14 bases. The germline V gene encodes CDR1 SEHNR and CDR2 FQNEAQ (reference sequence). The length of the CDR3 is 20 residues. V was clipped by 4 bases and J by 0 bases; unmatched bases: 11. The CDR3 DNA follows: TGTGCCAGCAGCTCCTGGGGACTAGCGGGGGCCGGAAGCTCCTACAATGAGCAGTTCTTC. Translating it yields CASSSWGLAGAGSSYNEQFF.

This rearrangement joins TRBV7-9 to TRBJ2-7; maybe TRBD2 (6 bases). The CDR3 spans 14 residues. Germline CDR1 and CDR2: SEHNR and FQNEAQ (reference sequence). The V end lost 4 bases, the J end lost 2 bases, and 12 bases lay between the germline ends. CDR3 sequence: CASSYAGIPYEQYF. The CDR3 coding sequence is TGTGCCAGCAGCTACGCGGGAATTCCCTACGAGCAGTACTTC. The whole variable domain, filled in from reference TRBV7-9 and TRBJ2-7, reads DTGVSQNPRHKITKRGQNVTFRCDPISEHNRLYWYRQTLGQGPEFLTYFQNEAQLEKSRLLSDRFSAERPKGSFSTLEIQRTEQGDSAMYLCASSYAGIPYEQYFGPGTRLTVT.

This clonotype occurred a few times. The rearrangement links TRBV6-5 to TRBJ2-1; possible D gene TRBD1, 6 bases. CDR1 is MNHEY, CDR2 SVGAGI, per germline. Deletions cut 0 bases from V and 4 bases from J, with 13 bases between. This CDR3 region has 16 residues. The CDR3 nucleotides read TGTGCCAGCAGTTACTCAACAGGGACCGTGTACAATGAGCAGTTCTTC. It is translated as CASSYSTGTVYNEQFF.

This clonotype was seen at least ten times. J is TRBJ1-5 and V is TRBV4-1, with D possibly matching TRBD1 (5 bases). The CDR3 spans 16 residues. CDR1 is MGHRA, CDR2 YSYEKL, per germline. Trimming took 1 base from V and 6 from J, leaving 16 bases between them. CDR3 DNA: TGCGCCAGCAGCCAAGGGCAGGGAGGAATTAGTCAGCCCCAGCATTTT. Translation: CASSQGQGGISQPQHF.

This clonotype was counted a few times. The chain uses TRBV7-9 and TRBJ2-7, with D unclear. The CDR3 runs to 14 residues. V was cut by 5 bases and J by 2 bases, with 13 bases left in between. Looked up from germline, CDR1 is SEHNR and CDR2 is FQNEAQ (reference sequence). The DNA of the CDR3 is TGTGCCAGCAGCCCTCGACTTCTCCCCTACGAGCAGTACTTC. Amino acids: CASSPRLLPYEQYF.

This clonotype has at least ten counts. This rearrangement joins TRBV5-1 to TRBJ1-2; D is undetermined. Trimming stripped 2 bases from V and 6 bases from J, with 14 bases between. CDR3 length: 14 residues. CDR1 is SGHRS, CDR2 YFSETQ, per germline. The CDR3 DNA reads TGCGCCAGCAGCTTAGATAGGAGGACTAATGGCTACACCTTC. Translating gives CASSLDRRTNGYTF.

CDR3 sequence: CASSPPTNPSNVDEQFF. DNA of the CDR3: TGTGCCAGCAGCCCCCCTACAAATCCGTCGAATGTCGATGAGCAGTTCTTC. The gene calls are TRBV11-2 and TRBJ2-1; D remains unclear. This CDR3 is built from 17 residues. Trimming removed 5 bases at V and 8 bases at J, with 25 bases between. Germline values: CDR1 SGHAT, CDR2 FQNNGV.

The rearrangement joins TRBV10-3 to TRBJ2-1; TRBD1 matches at 8 bases. The J segment lost 5 bases and the V segment lost 0 bases, leaving 6 bases of the junction unmatched. Germline V CDR1 and CDR2: ENHRY, SYGVKD. The CDR3 runs 16 residues. CDR3 loop: CAISESRTGRDNEQFF. DNA of the CDR3: TGTGCCATCAGTGAGTCCCGGACAGGGAGAGACAATGAGCAGTTCTTC.

This clonotype was found a few times. The genes are TRBV7-6 and TRBJ2-5; no clear D. V was cut by 2 bases and J by 2 bases, with 6 bases left in between. CDR3 length: 13 amino acids. Per the germline V gene, CDR1 is SGHVS and CDR2 is FNYEAQ. The CDR3 DNA reads TGTGCCAGCAGCTTATGCAGGCAAGAGACCCAGTACTTC. It specifies CASSLCRQETQYF.